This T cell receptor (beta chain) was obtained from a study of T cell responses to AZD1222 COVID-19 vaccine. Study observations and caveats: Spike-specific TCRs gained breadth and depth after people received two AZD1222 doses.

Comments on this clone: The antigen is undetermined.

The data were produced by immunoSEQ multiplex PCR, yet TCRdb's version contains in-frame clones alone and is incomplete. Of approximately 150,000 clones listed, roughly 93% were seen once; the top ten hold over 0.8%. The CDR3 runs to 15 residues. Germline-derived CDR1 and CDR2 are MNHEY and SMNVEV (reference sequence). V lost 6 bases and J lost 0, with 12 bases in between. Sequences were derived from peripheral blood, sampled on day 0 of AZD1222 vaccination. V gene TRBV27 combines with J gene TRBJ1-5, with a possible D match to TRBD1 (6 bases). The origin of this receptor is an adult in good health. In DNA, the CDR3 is TGTGCCAGCAGCGCCGGACAGTATAGCAATCAGCCCCAGCATTTT. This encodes CASSAGQYSNQPQHF.